This T cell receptor (beta chain) was profiled in a study of blood T cell repertoires in COVID-19. Original methodology: Reference gene primer amplification yielded estimated nucleated cell counts. Only in-frame clones appear in the TCRdb table, and some are missing; sequencing was by immunoSEQ multiplex PCR. The DNA was the basis for D and trimming; V, J and clone size are from that table. The table includes about 82,000 clones, just under 80% detected once. This CDR3 contains 11 residues. Per germline, CDR1 GTSNPN and CDR2 SVGIG (reference sequence). The V end was cut by 5 bases, the J end by 8 bases, with 10 bases between.

Sequences were obtained from peripheral blood. The chain combines TRBV30 with TRBJ2-1; no reliable D call. The clonotype originates from a man in his 60s with COVID-19, enrolled during active disease. CDR3 region: CAWLNSYEQFF. CDR3 sequence (DNA): TGTGCCTGGTTAAATAGTTATGAGCAGTTCTTC. The full variable domain, rest sourced from reference TRBV30 and TRBJ2-1, is SQTIHQWPATLVQPVGSPLSLECTVEGTSNPNLYWYRQAAGRGLQLLFYSVGIGQISSEVPQNLSASRPQDRQFILSSKKLLLSDSGFYLCAWLNSYEQFFGPGTRLTVL.